Listed below are T cell receptor beta chains from one sample, sequenced in a study of T cells in Graves' hyperthyroidism and ophthalmopathy. TCRdb redid the calling of the multiplex PCR reads with MiXCR, one entry per CDR3 protein. This sample has about half a million distinct CDR3 sequences, with around a quarter found just once. The specimen sequenced was blood. The receptors come from a woman in her twenties or thirties with Graves' ophthalmopathy. Each CDR3 is given with its conserved first and last residue. The order of the fields is V gene, D gene, clone size, J gene, CDR3 DNA, CDR3 protein. The D gene is left open where the match is weak. The size field is filled for only some rows; it gives once, few, many or a size class.

V: TRBV14
D: NA
size: NA
J: TRBJ1-2
DNA: TGTGCCAGCAGCCAAGATCATACGCCGAACTATGGCTACACCTTC
CDR3: CASSQDHTPNYGYTF

V: TRBV12-3/TRBV12-4
D: NA
size: NA
J: TRBJ1-5
DNA: TGTGCCAGCAGTTTAGAGGTCCGCGATGTGCAGCCCCAGCATTTT
CDR3: CASSLEVRDVQPQHF

V: TRBV15
D: NA
size: NA
J: TRBJ1-6
DNA: TGTGCCACCAGCAGAGAGGGACCGGGACGGCCACCGGGGTCACCCCTCCACTTT
CDR3: CATSREGPGRPPGSPLHF

V: TRBV12-3/TRBV12-4
D: TRBD1
size: few
J: TRBJ2-7
DNA: TGTGCCAGCAGTCTCTACGGGACAGACGGCTACGAGCAGTACTTC
CDR3: CASSLYGTDGYEQYF

V: TRBV13
D: NA
size: NA
J: TRBJ2-7
DNA: TGTGCCAGCAGCACCAGAACGGCCGCTGGGGTCTACGAGCAGTACTTC
CDR3: CASSTRTAAGVYEQYF

V: TRBV6-1
D: NA
size: NA
J: TRBJ2-7
DNA: TGTGCCAGCAGGGGGGCGGCGAGAGAGCAGTACTTC
CDR3: CASRGAAREQYF

V: TRBV27
D: TRBD2
size: many
J: TRBJ2-7
DNA: TGTGCCAGCCGGGGGTGGGGGACTAGCGGGGAGACCTACGAGCAGTACTTC
CDR3: CASRGWGTSGETYEQYF

V: TRBV28
D: NA
size: NA
J: TRBJ2-7
DNA: TGTGCCAGCAACCCCGGGGACCGAGCCTACGAGCAGTACTTC
CDR3: CASNPGDRAYEQYF

V: TRBV25-1
D: NA
size: many
J: TRBJ2-2
DNA: TGTGCCAGCAGTGATCCGGGAGTCGACACCGGGGAGCTGTTTTTT
CDR3: CASSDPGVDTGELFF

V: TRBV4-1
D: NA
size: NA
J: TRBJ1-1
DNA: TGCGCCAGCAGCCGGAACCCTTTAGGGGATTGGACTGAAGCTTTCTTT
CDR3: CASSRNPLGDWTEAFF

V: TRBV19
D: NA
size: many
J: TRBJ1-5
DNA: TGTGCCAGTACCCCCGACAGTTATAGCAATCAGCCCCAGCATTTT
CDR3: CASTPDSYSNQPQHF

V: TRBV19
D: NA
size: many
J: TRBJ1-2
DNA: TGTGCCAGTAGTGAAAACAGAGAGGTCTATGGCTACACCTTC
CDR3: CASSENREVYGYTF

V: TRBV11-1
D: TRBD1
size: NA
J: TRBJ2-7
DNA: TGTGCCAGCAGCCTCTCCGGGGGAAGGACAGGGTACTACGAGCAGTACTTC
CDR3: CASSLSGGRTGYYEQYF

V: TRBV6-2/TRBV6-3
D: NA
size: many
J: TRBJ1-2
DNA: TGTGCCAGCAGTGAGGACAGATCTAACTATGGCTACACCTTC
CDR3: CASSEDRSNYGYTF

V: TRBV15
D: NA
size: NA
J: TRBJ2-5
DNA: TGTGCCACCAGCGGAGAGGAGGCTGTCTTGGAGTTAGAGACCCAGTACTTC
CDR3: CATSGEEAVLELETQYF

V: TRBV15
D: NA
size: NA
J: TRBJ1-1
DNA: TGTGCCACCAGCAGAGCTTTTGAGGTCACTGAAGCTTTCTTT
CDR3: CATSRAFEVTEAFF

V: TRBV6-1
D: TRBD1
size: NA
J: TRBJ2-7
DNA: TGTGCCAGCAGCCAGGACAGGATCCCCTACGAGCAGTACTTC
CDR3: CASSQDRIPYEQYF

V: TRBV20-1
D: NA
size: NA
J: TRBJ2-7
DNA: TGCAGTGCTAGAGATGTTGTGACTCTGTTTGAGCAGTACTTC
CDR3: CSARDVVTLFEQYF

V: TRBV10-3
D: NA
size: many
J: TRBJ1-1
DNA: TGTGCCATCAGTGCAGGACCCAAGGGGGACACTGAAGCTTTCTTT
CDR3: CAISAGPKGDTEAFF

V: TRBV20-1
D: NA
size: few
J: TRBJ2-7
DNA: TGCAGTGTGGTAGGGAGCCACGAGCAGTACTTC
CDR3: CSVVGSHEQYF

V: TRBV6-5
D: NA
size: many
J: TRBJ2-5
DNA: TGTGCCAGCAGTTACGGGCTACAAGAGACCCAGTACTTC
CDR3: CASSYGLQETQYF

V: TRBV12-3/TRBV12-4
D: NA
size: many
J: TRBJ2-7
DNA: TGTGCCAGCAGACCTAGCGCCGCCTACGAGCAGTACTTC
CDR3: CASRPSAAYEQYF

V: TRBV27
D: NA
size: many
J: TRBJ1-5
DNA: TGTGCCAGCAGCGGTGTGGGAAGCAATCAGCCCCAGCATTTT
CDR3: CASSGVGSNQPQHF

V: TRBV20-1
D: NA
size: few
J: TRBJ2-6
DNA: TGCAGTGCTAGAGTGCCGTTAGGGGCCAACGTCCTGACTTTC
CDR3: CSARVPLGANVLTF

V: TRBV20-1
D: TRBD1
size: NA
J: TRBJ1-2
DNA: TGCAGTGCTCGAGGGGGCACCTATAACTATGGCTACACCTTC
CDR3: CSARGGTYNYGYTF